This T cell receptor (beta chain) comes out of a study of multiple sclerosis patients with progressive multifocal leukoencephalopathy (dated by TCRdb to between 2019 and 2020). As for the study more broadly: Roughly 5 MS patients treated with natalizumab who did not develop PML were sampled longitudinally as controls. Peripheral T and B cells were examined in MS patients who developed PML (4 under natalizumab, 1 after alemtuzumab) and in treated patients who did not develop PML. Longitudinal follow-up was performed in two natalizumab-treated patients who later developed PML, from before therapy through 6 and 12 months to PML onset. The goal was to find JC virus-specific or public T-cell expansions that arose at the time of PML onset.

Comments on this clone: There is no known antigen for this receptor. Per-base quality was not reported, and no clone a single base away is much larger than it.

The time point label for this specimen denotes: before natalizumab initiation. Interferon beta had previously been received by all listed patients, and all PML patients were female. T0 blood samples were collected before the first natalizumab infusion. Ficoll-Hypaque density gradient centrifugation was used to isolate peripheral blood mononuclear cells. V has 5 bases trimmed and J has 5 bases trimmed; junction bases matching no gene number 10. The CDR3 goes from the cysteine to the phenylalanine over 17 residues. Only CDR3 DNA remains: 51 bases, in frame from the first base. CDR1 SGHVS and CDR2 FQNEAQ were looked up in the germline V gene. Results and caveats for the whole study, not just this receptor: Less diverse TRB repertoires in most PML patients were suggested by lower normalized Shannon entropy, whereas values near 1 were observed in the natalizumab-treated controls. When PML developed, neither common TRBV or TRBJ gene usage nor preferential TRBV-TRBJ pairings were detected. Given the small, descriptive cohort, it remained unclear whether the study findings reflect JC virus infection or general immunocompromise. Although TRB clones above 0.5% frequency turned up only in PML patients, the clones expanded at PML onset were already present before and during natalizumab therapy. Analysis was limited to peripheral blood, even though cerebrospinal fluid or brain lymphocytes might be more informative for natalizumab-associated PML.

Using the immunoSEQ two-step multiplex PCR at survey-level depth, TRB CDR3 regions were amplified from genomic DNA. To estimate template counts and remove amplification bias, each PCR was spiked with synthetic inline TR CDR3 controls covering all V-J pairings. Reads were processed so that amplification and sequencing bias were reduced, and quantification was performed against synthetic TR CDR3 analogs. Per the original workflow: Raw data were processed in ImmunoSEQ Analyzer, removing out-of-frame sequences and CDR3s with stop codons, and genes were named by IMGT nomenclature. Repertoire diversity was summarized as normalized Shannon entropy, defined as 1 minus Pielou's evenness. TRB sequences were considered identical only when V gene, J gene and CDR3 were shared. Public PML clonotypes were CDR3s shared by two or more PML-onset samples but absent earlier, in controls, and in public databases. Positional CDR3 amino acid composition was analyzed in Skylign with the observed count method. Imported from immuneACCESS, the table was reduced by TCRdb to in-frame sequences with V and J called. These copies leave out some clones; in studies compared against another copy, an unresolved V gene accounts for under half, and the cause of the remainder is not known. V, J and clone size are taken as reported in that table, and D and trimming were inferred from the DNA itself. This sample lists under 35,000 clones; about 92% were detected once. The top ten constitute around 2.1% of the sample.

This chain is built from TRBV7-8 and TRBJ2-2, and 11 junction bases match TRBD2. The source is a man aged 25 to 40 with multiple sclerosis. Sequencing was performed on PBMCs. Here the CDR3 is given as CASSPTPGTSGTGELFF. The nucleotide sequence is TGTGCCAGCAGCCCTACCCCCGGGACTAGCGGTACCGGGGAGCTGTTTTTT.